Described below is a single T cell receptor (beta chain) sequence and its context. The antigen remains undetermined. The germline V gene has CDR1 MDHEN and CDR2 SYDVKM. Trimming left V 7 bases short and J 4 bases short, with 11 bases between. CDR3 length: 13 amino acids. This record comes from a study of TIL therapy for anti-PD-1-resistant metastatic lung cancer. Study information: Most patients had lung adenocarcinoma; several tumors were EGFR-mutant, two ALK-rearranged; half smoked currently or formerly. By whole-exome sequencing, median non-synonymous tumor mutation burden was over 1.2 mutations per megabase. Overall study results and limits: TIL cultures after expansion showed higher clonality and lower diversity than baseline tumor (median around 5.9% vs 31%).

The sample's time point: pre-treatment sample, taken before nivolumab and TIL therapy. Pleural nodules or supraclavicular lymph nodes made up most of the excised metastases sampled. Patients were adults with stage 4 NSCLC. Sequencing used immunoSEQ v3. Sequencing was performed with immunoSEQ multiplex PCR; in TCRdb, only in-frame clones are kept and a portion is missing. The table shows over 10,000 clones, with approximately 72% occurring only once. The specimen comprised tumor tissue, sampled at baseline. The gene calls are TRBV28 and TRBJ1-3; D is uncertain. The TCR was taken from a woman aged 25 to 80 with non-small cell lung cancer. CDR3 amino acids: CASNEETGNTIYF. Here the CDR3 DNA reads TGTGCCAGCAATGAGGAAACCGGAAACACCATATATTTT.